This TCR beta chain was retrieved from a study of blood T cell repertoires in COVID-19. Study overall: There were acute and convalescent COVID-19 samples, and they came from the United States, Italy and Spain. PBMCs, B-cell-depleted T cells, or T cells were the source of the cDNA or gDNA that made up the material.

The germline gives CDR1 SGHNT, CDR2 YYREEE (reference sequence). V was shortened by 4 bases and J by 4 bases, with 14 bases between the two germline ends. CDR3 length: 14 amino acids. Under the authors' procedure: Reference gene primer amplification yielded estimated nucleated cell counts. Libraries were prepared by immunoSEQ multiplex PCR; TCRdb keeps only in-frame clonotypes and omits some of them. The D gene and trimming were derived from the DNA, and the V and J assignments and clone size from that table. This table has roughly 200,000 clones, 70% to 85% appearing once. The genes are TRBV5-4 and TRBJ1-1; the D gene is possibly TRBD1 (6 bases). The sample consisted of peripheral blood. The TCR originated in a human donor in a cohort sampled during active COVID-19. The CDR3 sequence: CASSGRGGGTEAFF. CDR3 DNA sequence: TGTGCCAGCAGCGGCCGAGGGGGGGGCACTGAAGCTTTCTTT.